This T cell receptor (beta chain) was captured by sequencing in a study of T cell changes during pregnancy in multiple sclerosis. The data were produced by immunoSEQ multiplex PCR, yet TCRdb's version contains in-frame clones alone and is incomplete. The sample contains 70,000 to 100,000 clones, under 95% of which appear only once. V was clipped by 4 bases and J by 7 bases, with 16 bases between them. There are 15 residues in the CDR3. The V gene's germline CDR1 is MNHEY and CDR2 SMNVEV (reference sequence). Material: peripheral blood, obtained in the first trimester of pregnancy. This rearrangement joins TRBV27 to TRBJ1-4, with D possibly being TRBD1 (5 bases). The source of this sequence is a female donor with multiple sclerosis, enrolled in a pregnancy study. CDR3: CASSWEGMELEKLFF. The CDR3 DNA sequence: TGTGCCAGCAGTTGGGAGGGGATGGAGCTTGAAAAACTGTTTTTT.